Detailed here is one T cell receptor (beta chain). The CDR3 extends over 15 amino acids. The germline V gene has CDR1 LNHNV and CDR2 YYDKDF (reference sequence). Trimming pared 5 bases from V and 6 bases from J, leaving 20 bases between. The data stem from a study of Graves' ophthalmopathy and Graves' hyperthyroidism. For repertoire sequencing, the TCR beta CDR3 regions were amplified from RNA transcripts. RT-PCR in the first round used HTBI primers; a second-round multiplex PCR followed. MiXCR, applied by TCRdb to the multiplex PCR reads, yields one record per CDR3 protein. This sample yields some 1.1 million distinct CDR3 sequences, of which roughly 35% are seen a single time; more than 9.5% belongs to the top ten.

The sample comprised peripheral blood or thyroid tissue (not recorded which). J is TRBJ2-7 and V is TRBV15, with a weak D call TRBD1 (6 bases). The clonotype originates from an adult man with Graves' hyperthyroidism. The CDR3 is CATSQDLRRGGEQYF. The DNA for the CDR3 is TGTGCCACCAGCCAAGATTTGAGGAGAGGGGGCGAGCAGTACTTC.